The entry below gives a single T cell receptor beta chain sequence along with its context. No antigen is known for it. Primers included in the PCR were 60 Vbeta and 13 Jbeta primers. Profiling relied on immunoSEQ multiplex PCR, and the TCRdb table lists in-frame clones only, not all of them. The sample includes around 150,000 clones, over 75% seen only once; the top ten take approximately 5.5%. This sample was included in a study of cytomegalovirus exposure and HLA in healthy donors. Study findings and constraints: For most subjects, TCR beta sequences were reported to predict HLA-A and HLA-B alleles with accuracy. In vitro, three CMV-associated chains proved specific for CMV antigens. After further analysis at a later stage, under 20,000 TCR beta sequences were associated with HLA alleles at 0.05 false discovery rate. Some V segments could not be told apart, so they were left out, TRBV6-2 and TRBV6-3 among them.

The CDR3 sequence is 14 residues long. V was pared by 2 bases and J by 4 bases, with 8 bases between. Germline V gene data show CDR1 as SEHNR and CDR2 as FQNEAQ (reference sequence). The clonotype comes from a man aged 25 to 40 in good health and CMV-seropositive. The V call is TRBV7-9, the J call TRBJ2-2, with a possible D match to TRBD2 (5 bases). What was sequenced was PBMCs. The CDR3 DNA sequence: TGTGCCAGCAGCTTACACGCGGGCACCGGGGAGCTGTTTTTT. Its protein product is CASSLHAGTGELFF.